One T cell receptor (beta chain) is described in this entry. These data belong to a study of blood T cell repertoires in COVID-19. Study as a whole: Acute and convalescent COVID-19 samples came from the United States, Italy and Spain.

The ends were cut back, 3 bases at V and 0 bases at J, with 15 bases in the middle. CDR3 length equals 16 residues. Germline V CDR1 and CDR2: GTSNPN, SVGIG (reference sequence). Per the original methods: Estimation of nucleated cell counts relied on the amplification of reference gene primers. Method: immunoSEQ multiplex PCR; TCRdb's copy keeps in-frame clones and lacks some. D and trimming come from the DNA, and the V and J calls and clone size come from that table. The data hold 40,000 to 50,000 clones, with around 79% observed a single time. This TCR was recovered from a man between 65 and 80 years old with acute or convalescent COVID-19. This rearrangement joins TRBV30 to TRBJ1-3, with unresolved D. The sequenced sample was peripheral blood. CDR3 residues: CAWSLGRSGSGNTIYF. CDR3 in DNA: TGTGCCTGGAGCCTCGGCAGGTCAGGCTCTGGAAACACCATATATTTT.